This T cell receptor (beta chain) was profiled in a study of human T cells and chemical hapten exposure. In this sample, this clonotype turned up many times. The CDR3 runs 12 residues. The germline gives CDR1 SEHNR, CDR2 FQNEAQ (reference sequence). Trimming removed 5 bases at V and 5 bases at J, with 10 bases between. Time point specified: pre-sensitization, week 0. As to treatment: therapeutic diphenylcyclopropenone sensitization with weekly scalp DPC. TCRdb fed the RACE reads into MiXCR, producing one record per CDR3 protein. The sample includes approximately 370,000 distinct CDR3 sequences, about 5% of them seen just once.

The sequencing used whole blood, collected in connection with sensitization to the hapten diphenylcyclopropenone (DPC). This TCR came from a woman younger than 30 with alopecia areata. Some clones in this sample may be carry-over from other donors' samples. The chain joins TRBV7-9 to TRBJ2-7; weak D call: TRBD1 (5 bases). The CDR3 protein is CASSQDRDEQYF. CDR3 nucleotides: TGTGCCAGCAGCCAAGACAGAGACGAGCAGTACTTC. Drawing the rest from reference TRBV7-9 and TRBJ2-7, the complete variable domain is DTGVSQNPRHKITKRGQNVTFRCDPISEHNRLYWYRQTLGQGPEFLTYFQNEAQLEKSRLLSDRFSAERPKGSFSTLEIQRTEQGDSAMYLCASSQDRDEQYFGPGTRLTVT.